The entry that follows covers one T cell receptor (beta chain) sequence. Its antigen is currently unknown. This record belongs to a study of cytomegalovirus exposure and HLA in healthy donors. Profiling relied on immunoSEQ multiplex PCR, and the TCRdb table lists in-frame clones only, not all of them. The repertoire holds about 190,000 clones, with roughly 83% as singletons. Germline lookup yields CDR1 SEHNR and CDR2 FQNEAQ (reference sequence). The length of the CDR3 is 16 residues. Trimming cost V 2 bases and J 4 bases, with 17 bases left between them. Broader study findings: It was found in a later analysis that first-cohort TCR clusters tended to co-occur in the 100 to 150 validation repertoires.

This sequence joins TRBV7-9 and TRBJ1-1; a possible D gene is TRBD1 (5 bases). The TCR sequence derives from a young woman in good health and CMV-seronegative. Sequenced input: PBMCs. The chain's CDR3 is CASSLSVGAGGTEAFF. The DNA of the CDR3 is TGTGCCAGCAGCTTAAGTGTTGGGGCCGGGGGCACTGAAGCTTTCTTT.